The following is a T cell receptor (beta chain) sequence with its context. Its binding antigen is unknown. Base qualities are not at hand, and no much larger clone is one base apart. This sample was included in a study of T cells in Graves' hyperthyroidism and ophthalmopathy (dated by TCRdb to 2018 to 2020). About the full investigation: Peripheral blood was sampled at the time of initial diagnosis, prior to any treatment. The paper describes TCR Vbeta CDR3 sequencing of roughly 130 peripheral blood samples, made up of 43 ophthalmopathy patients, approximately 76 hyperthyroidism patients and 17 progressor patients. In addition, the study compared T-cell repertoires in thyroid tissue and in blood from a handful of Graves' hyperthyroidism patients. A discovery cohort of roughly 100 patients, 43 with Graves' ophthalmopathy and more than 55 with stable Graves' hyperthyroidism, was used to find distinguishing TCR V-J signatures. The 75 to 100 discovery patients were randomly split 7:3 into training and test sets. Whether ophthalmopathy could be predicted prospectively was tested in an independent validation cohort made up of some 20 hyperthyroidism patients plus 17 patients who later progressed to ophthalmopathy. Following sampling, methimazole starting at 30 mg daily was given to hyperthyroidism patients, and high-dose intravenous methylprednisolone was given to ophthalmopathy patients.

Beyond this particular receptor, the publication reports: In validation, the model predicted progression to ophthalmopathy a median of roughly 6.1 months before onset, with approximately 68% sensitivity and nearly 75% specificity. A model built on a 13 V-J signature distinguished ophthalmopathy from stable hyperthyroidism, reaching roughly 88% sensitivity and about 81% specificity in cross-validation and 80%/75% in testing. Most expanded thyroid clonotypes (frequency above 0.001) were also detected in blood, suggesting blood repertoires may reflect thyroid immune responses. No statistical method was used to set the sample size in advance, and investigators knew the group allocation.

The TCR beta CDR3 regions were amplified from the RNA transcripts. A first-round RT-PCR of the TCR CDR3 used the HTBI primer set with the Qiagen OneStep RT-PCR kit. A second multiplex PCR round built the libraries, followed by size selection and purification. Paired-end sequencing of the libraries was performed with 100 bp reads on an Illumina HiSeq2000. Turning to the authors' computational methods: Raw data were processed with SOAPnuke, discarding reads with adapters, uncalled bases, mean Phred below 15, or no exact constant-primer or identifier match. High-quality paired reads were merged using COPE v1.2.5, and each unique nucleotide sequence was defined as a clonotype. Clonotypes were aligned to IMGT TRBV, TRBD and TRBJ reference segments using MiTCR v1.1. Only V-J combinations with frequency above 0.0001, covering approximately 99% of repertoires, were analysed. A TCS score was defined as the ratio of F50 (clonal expansion) to E x V (chaos), with BLOSUM62-based TCRdist applied between CDR3 peptides within each V-J. Welch's t-statistics and random forest reduced around 550 V-J features to 10 to 15, which were used in a naive Bayes classifier (R e1071). TCRdb reprocessed the public reads (quality trimming at Q25 with fastp, clone calling with MiXCR) and kept in-frame beta chains. For every CDR3 protein sequence, its rows merge into one entry that carries the most common genes and DNA. The V and J calls were determined by TCRdb, not by the authors. Across this sample there are about 360,000 distinct CDR3 sequences, with about 13% seen only once. The leading ten clones occupy around a tenth of the sample.

Stable Graves' hyperthyroidism was defined as the absence of progression to ophthalmopathy over 18 months of follow-up. Hyperthyroidism patients were newly diagnosed, with disease duration under 2 months, and aged 18 to 65 years. Patients with uncontrolled infections, other autoimmune diseases, pregnancy or lactation were excluded. Clinical symptoms, serum thyroxine and TRAb, thyroid ultrasound, and orbital computed tomography formed the basis for the diagnoses. Ficoll-Paque density gradient centrifugation was used to isolate PBMCs from 10 ml of fresh peripheral blood. Trizol reagent was used to extract total RNA, and RNA quality was then checked on an Agilent 2100 Bioanalyzer. CDR1 and CDR2 (LNHNV, YYDKDF) derive from the germline V gene (reference sequence). Spanning cysteine to phenylalanine, the CDR3 consists of 15 amino acids. Kept here is only the CDR3 DNA, which spans 45 bases and is read in frame from base 1. V lost 2 bases and J lost 4 bases, and the count of bases not matched to a germline gene is 5.

The origin of this receptor is a woman in her late teens or twenties with Graves' hyperthyroidism. Rearrangement joined TRBV15 to TRBJ1-1; TRBD1 agrees with 9 junctional bases. Input material: blood. The DNA sequence is TGTGCCACCAGCAGACCACCGACAGGGGGCACTGAAGCTTTCTTT. The resulting protein is CATSRPPTGGTEAFF.